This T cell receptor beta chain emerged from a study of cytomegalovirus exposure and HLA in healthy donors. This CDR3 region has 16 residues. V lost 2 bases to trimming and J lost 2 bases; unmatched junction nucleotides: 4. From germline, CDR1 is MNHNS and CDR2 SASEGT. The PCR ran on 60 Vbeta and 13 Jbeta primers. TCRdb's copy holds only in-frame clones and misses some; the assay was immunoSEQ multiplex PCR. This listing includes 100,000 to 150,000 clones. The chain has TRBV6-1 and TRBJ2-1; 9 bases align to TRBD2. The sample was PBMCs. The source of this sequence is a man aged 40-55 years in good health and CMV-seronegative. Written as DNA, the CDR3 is TGTGCCAGCAGTGAATTAGCGGGAGCGGCCTACAATGAGCAGTTCTTC. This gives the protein CASSELAGAAYNEQFF.